One and the same sample provided the 31 T cell receptor beta chains below, sequenced in a study of blood T cell repertoires in COVID-19. Here immunoSEQ multiplex PCR was the method, and the copy in TCRdb shows in-frame clones only, minus some. The sample consists of 150,000 to 200,000 clones, roughly three quarters of them appearing once. The specimen sequenced was peripheral blood. All receptors come from a middle-aged woman with COVID-19, enrolled during active disease.

The rearrangement links TRBV2 to TRBJ1-3; no clear D. Germline V gene sequence: CDR1 SNHLY, CDR2 FYNNEI. Trimming removed 5 bases at V and 4 bases at J, with 6 bases between. The CDR3 has 12 amino acids. The CDR3 protein is CASSPQGNTIYF. CDR3 coding DNA: TGTGCCAGCAGTCCACAGGGAAACACCATATATTTT. The complete variable domain, with remaining parts taken from reference TRBV2 and TRBJ1-3, reads EPEVTQTPSHQVTQMGQEVILRCVPISNHLYFYWYRQILGQKVEFLVSFYNNEISEKSEIFDDQFSVERPDGSNFTLKIRSTKLEDSAMYFCASSPQGNTIYFGEGSWLTVV.

This chain links TRBV10-3 with TRBJ2-3; D perhaps matches TRBD2 (5 bases). V lost 10 bases to trimming and J lost 0 bases, with 11 bases between them. Germline CDR1 and CDR2: ENHRY and SYGVKD. This CDR3 spans 13 amino acids. CDR3 loop: CATRDFSTDTQYF. For the CDR3, the DNA is TGTGCCACCCGGGATTTTAGCACAGATACGCAGTATTTT.

This clone was seen a few times. This chain joins TRBV19 and TRBJ1-6; TRBD1 agrees at 8 bases. The CDR3 is 15 amino acids. Per the germline V gene, CDR1 is LNHDA and CDR2 is SQIVND (reference sequence). V gave up 6 bases and J gave up 10 bases; unmatched junction bases: 11. The CDR3 bases are TGTGCCAGTAGCATATTGACAGGGGCAAGGTCACCCCTCCACTTT. It yields the protein CASSILTGARSPLHF.

The chain carries TRBV7-8 and TRBJ2-2; D unresolved. The CDR3 sequence is 12 residues long. V lost 3 bases to trimming and J lost 5 bases, with 4 bases between them. Germline V gene sequence: CDR1 SGHVS, CDR2 FQNEAQ. CDR3 region: CASSFQTGELFF. CDR3 DNA sequence: TGTGCCAGCAGCTTTCAGACCGGGGAGCTGTTTTTT.

V gene TRBV4-3 combines with J gene TRBJ1-2; 7 nucleotides line up with TRBD1. The CDR3 spans 16 residues. V was clipped by 1 base and J by 8 bases; unmatched bases: 13. In germline, CDR1 is LGHNA, CDR2 YSLEER. CDR3 coding DNA: TGCGCCAGCAGCCAAGCTCTGGCGACCCGACAGGGCGGCTACACCTTC. Its protein is CASSQALATRQGGYTF.

The rearrangement uses TRBV29-1 and TRBJ1-2, with D possibly TRBD1 on 5 matching bases. V lost 6 bases to trimming and J lost 5 bases, with 16 bases between them. CDR1 is SQVTM and CDR2 is ANQGSEA in the germline V gene. This CDR3 has 13 residues. CDR3 protein: CSVPRVSTYGYTF. The CDR3 bases are TGCAGCGTACCCAGGGTATCGACATATGGCTACACCTTC.

CDR3 amino acids: CASSLTGVTGELFF. The CDR3 nucleotides read TGTGCCAGCAGCTTGACAGGCGTCACCGGGGAGCTGTTTTTT. The rearrangement uses TRBV5-6 and TRBJ2-2, with a weak D call TRBD1 (5 bases). The CDR3 spans 14 residues. V lost 1 base and J 4 bases, leaving 8 bases between the germline ends. Germline V gives CDR1 SGHDT, CDR2 YYEEEE.

V and J are TRBV2 and TRBJ1-3; the D gene is possibly TRBD1 (6 bases). This CDR3 contains 14 residues. Germline-derived CDR1 and CDR2 are SNHLY and FYNNEI. Between the trimmed V and J ends, which lost 7 bases and 1 base, there was a span of 11 bases. The CDR3 region is CASTGHLSGNTIYF. As DNA, the CDR3 is TGTGCCAGCACGGGACACCTGTCTGGAAACACCATATATTTT.

On this clone itself: Relative to the germline gene, one junction end is altered; a read error may explain this. This chain uses TRBV2 with TRBJ2-1; 8 nucleotides match TRBD2. CDR1 and CDR2 from the germline V gene are SNHLY and FYNNEI. The CDR3 totals 11 residues. CDR3 protein: CASRYGTSGLF. The CDR3 DNA sequence: TGTGCCAGCAGATACGGAACTAGCGGTCTCTTC.

This clone was detected ten times or more. The gene calls are TRBV7-6 and TRBJ2-7, with TRBD1 matching over 7 bases. Losses at the gene ends were 1 base for V and 8 bases for J; bases not matched to a gene: 8. Germline lookup yields CDR1 SGHVS and CDR2 FNYEAQ. There are 14 residues in the CDR3. The CDR3 DNA sequence: TGTGCCAGCAGCTTAGTGGAAGGGGGCGGCCAGCAGTACTTC. Amino acid sequence: CASSLVEGGGQQYF.

This chain links TRBV12-3 or TRBV12-4 with TRBJ2-5; no firm D call. The CDR3 has 13 residues. Trimming removed 5 bases from V and 7 bases from J, with 14 bases in between. This CDR3 reads CASSHRLAGTQYF. In DNA, the CDR3 is TGTGCCAGCAGTCACCGGCTCGCAGGGACCCAGTACTTC.

The V call is TRBV9, the J call TRBJ2-7, with D possibly TRBD2 on 5 matching bases. CDR1 and CDR2 (germline): SGDLS, YYNGEE. The CDR3 length is 14 residues. The V end was cut by 4 bases, the J end by 9 bases, with 20 bases between. The CDR3 is CASSPRLLANPQYF. The CDR3 bases are TGTGCCAGCAGCCCCCGCCTCTTAGCGAATCCGCAGTACTTC.

The CDR3 region is CASRMGLSGLAGYEQFF. CDR3 DNA sequence: TGTGCCAGCAGGATGGGGCTTTCGGGACTAGCGGGATATGAGCAGTTCTTC. The gene calls are TRBV2 and TRBJ2-1; 13 bases fit TRBD2. V shed 6 bases and J 8 bases; nucleotides not matched to a gene: 13. CDR1 and CDR2 from the germline V gene are SNHLY and FYNNEI. This CDR3 spans 17 amino acids.

This chain connects TRBV18 to TRBJ1-6; a possible D gene is TRBD1 (5 bases). This CDR3 region has 15 residues. V lost 3 bases and J lost 7, with 13 bases in between. Looked up from germline, CDR1 is KGHSH and CDR2 is LQKENI. CDR3 sequence: CASSPGSGENSPLHF. The CDR3 bases are TGTGCCAGCTCACCGGGGTCGGGGGAAAATTCACCCCTCCACTTT. The full variable domain, rest sourced from reference TRBV18 and TRBJ1-6, is NAGVMQNPRHLVRRRGQEARLRCSPMKGHSHVYWYRQLPEEGLKFMVYLQKENIIDESGMPKERFSAEFPKEGPSILRIQQVVRGDSAAYFCASSPGSGENSPLHFGNGTRLTVT.

The count of this clone is one. CDR3 protein: CASSRTGANTEAFF. The CDR3 bases are TGTGCCAGCAGCCGGACAGGGGCAAACACTGAAGCTTTCTTT. The V gene is TRBV6-6, the J gene TRBJ1-1; 9 bases are shared with TRBD1. Germline trimming cut 6 bases from V and 2 bases from J; bases unmatched to any gene: 4. This CDR3 is 14 amino acids long. The germline V gene has CDR1 MNHNY and CDR2 SVGAGI (reference sequence).

V is TRBV11-2 and J is TRBJ2-7, with TRBD2 identical over 11 bases. After removal of 4 bases from V and 5 bases from J, the junction contained 7 bases not matched to a gene. CDR3 length: 15 amino acids. CDR1 is SGHAT and CDR2 is FQNNGV in the germline V gene. The CDR3 region has the DNA TGTGCCAGCAGCTCTACTAGCGGGAGATGGGACGAGCAGTACTTC. This encodes CASSSTSGRWDEQYF.

The chain links TRBV7-6 to TRBJ2-3; TRBD1 aligns across 9 bases. V lost 5 bases, J lost 1 base, and 7 bases stayed unmatched. Germline CDR1 is SGHVS and CDR2 is FNYEAQ. The CDR3 is made up of 16 amino acids. The CDR3: CASSEEWTGGTDTQYF. For the CDR3, the DNA is TGTGCCAGCAGCGAGGAGTGGACAGGGGGCACAGATACGCAGTATTTT.

This clone showed up just once. V and J are TRBV5-6 and TRBJ1-2; possibly TRBD1 for D (5 bases). Germline CDR1 is SGHDT and CDR2 is YYEEEE. Trimming took 0 bases from V and 5 from J, leaving 14 bases between them. This CDR3 is built from 15 residues. In nucleotides, the CDR3 is TGTGCCAGCAGCTTGGTGATGGCAGGGAGGTATGGCTACACCTTC. Amino acid sequence: CASSLVMAGRYGYTF.

The genes are TRBV15 and TRBJ2-7; D perhaps matches TRBD1 (5 bases). Germline V gene lookup returns CDR1 LNHNV and CDR2 YYDKDF (reference sequence). CDR3 size: 12 residues. V was shortened by 5 bases and J by 4 bases, with 9 bases between the two germline ends. In DNA, the CDR3 is TGTGCCACCAGCCCTCAGGGATACGAGCAGTACTTC. Its protein is CATSPQGYEQYF.

The chain joins TRBV30 to TRBJ1-5, with D possibly TRBD1 on 5 matching bases. CDR3 size: 13 residues. Trimming removed 0 bases at V and 7 bases at J, with 10 bases between. Per the germline V gene, CDR1 is GTSNPN and CDR2 is SVGIG (reference sequence). In nucleotides, the CDR3 is TGTGCCTGGAGTGTAAGGGGCGAACAGCCCCAGCATTTT. The encoded protein is CAWSVRGEQPQHF.

The chain combines TRBV4-1 with TRBJ2-1; 10 bases line up with TRBD2. Trimming took 0 bases from V and 8 from J; bases not matched to a gene: 10. CDR1 is MGHRA, CDR2 YSYEKL, per germline. The CDR3 runs 17 residues. CDR3 coding DNA: TGCGCCAGCAGCCAAGATGAGCTGACTAGCGGGCCGCATGAGCAGTTCTTC. This encodes CASSQDELTSGPHEQFF.

The chain combines TRBV5-1 with TRBJ1-6; TRBD1 agrees at 7 bases. CDR3 size: 15 residues. With 2 bases clipped from V and 11 bases from J, the junction kept 10 bases outside the gene matches. CDR1 is SGHRS and CDR2 is YFSETQ in the germline V gene. The CDR3 DNA reads as TGCGCCAGCAGCTTCGAAGACAGGGTTGGGGCACCCCTCCACTTT. Translation gives CASSFEDRVGAPLHF.

The rearrangement joins TRBV3-1 (or the pseudogene TRBV3-2) to TRBJ1-1; a possible D gene is TRBD1 (5 bases). The CDR3 covers 13 residues. The germline V gene has CDR1 LGHDT and CDR2 YNNKEL (reference sequence). V was clipped by 4 bases and J by 8 bases, with 14 bases between them. CDR3 sequence (DNA): TGTGCCAGCAGCCCTGGGCAGGGCAGGGAAGCTTTCTTT. This codes for CASSPGQGREAFF.

In its sample, this clone was seen once. The rearrangement links TRBV2 to TRBJ2-1; TRBD2 might be the D (6 bases). The germline V gene encodes CDR1 SNHLY and CDR2 FYNNEI. With 8 bases removed from V and 1 base from J, the gap between germline ends came to 9 bases. This CDR3 region has 13 residues. CDR3 amino acids: CASAGTSYNEQFF. CDR3 nucleotide sequence: TGTGCCAGCGCCGGGACTTCCTACAATGAGCAGTTCTTC. Full variable domain (missing parts from reference TRBV2 and TRBJ2-1): EPEVTQTPSHQVTQMGQEVILRCVPISNHLYFYWYRQILGQKVEFLVSFYNNEISEKSEIFDDQFSVERPDGSNFTLKIRSTKLEDSAMYFCASAGTSYNEQFFGPGTRLTVL.

This chain links TRBV27 with TRBJ1-2; D is unclear. Trimming pared 6 bases from V and 4 bases from J, leaving 18 bases between. The CDR3 extends over 15 amino acids. In germline, CDR1 is MNHEY, CDR2 SMNVEV (reference sequence). The DNA for the CDR3 is TGTGCCAGCAGAGGAGGAAATATTACTTTCTATGGCTACACCTTC. It is translated as CASRGGNITFYGYTF.

The genes are TRBV30 and TRBJ1-2; TRBD1 might be the D (6 bases). The V end lost 3 bases, the J end lost 1 base, and 21 bases lay between the germline ends. CDR3 size: 17 residues. Germline CDR1 and CDR2: GTSNPN and SVGIG (reference sequence). The CDR3, as DNA: TGTGCCTGGAGAGGGGGGGGTGGTCCCAGGCGTAACTATGGCTACACCTTC. Translated, it gives CAWRGGGGPRRNYGYTF.

The chain employs TRBV18 and TRBJ1-6; TRBD1 aligns across 7 bases. The CDR3 spans 14 residues. Germline loops: CDR1 KGHSH, CDR2 LQKENI. V shed 3 bases, J shed 10 bases, and the junction held 6 bases outside the gene matches. CDR3 in DNA: TGTGCCAGCTCACCCGACAGGGTAGACTCACCCCTCCACTTT. Translation: CASSPDRVDSPLHF. The full variable domain, completed using reference TRBV18 and TRBJ1-6, is NAGVMQNPRHLVRRRGQEARLRCSPMKGHSHVYWYRQLPEEGLKFMVYLQKENIIDESGMPKERFSAEFPKEGPSILRIQQVVRGDSAAYFCASSPDRVDSPLHFGNGTRLTVT.

The V and J genes are TRBV29-1 and TRBJ2-6, with a weak D call TRBD2 (6 bases). CDR3 length equals 14 residues. V shed 4 bases and J shed 2 bases, with 9 bases lying between them. CDR1 and CDR2 from the germline V gene are SQVTM and ANQGSEA. CDR3 sequence reads: CSVGGGTGANVLTF. CDR3 coding DNA: TGCAGCGTTGGTGGAGGGACTGGGGCCAACGTCCTGACTTTC.

The chain combines TRBV30 with TRBJ1-4, with D tentatively TRBD1 (6 bases). Between the trimmed V and J ends, which lost 0 bases and 4 bases, there was a span of 12 bases. This CDR3 contains 15 residues. The germline V gene has CDR1 GTSNPN and CDR2 SVGIG (reference sequence). Here the CDR3 DNA reads TGTGCCTGGAGTGTCCAACAGGGCCGTAATGAAAAACTGTTTTTT. This codes for CAWSVQQGRNEKLFF.

The chain combines TRBV6-2 or TRBV6-3 with TRBJ2-7; tentative D call: TRBD1 (5 bases). The ends were cut back, 6 bases at V and 4 bases at J, with 16 bases in the middle. The germline gives CDR1 MNHEY, CDR2 SVGEGT. The CDR3 sequence is 14 residues long. The CDR3 region is CASSLRQPRYEQYF. The CDR3 region has the DNA TGTGCCAGCAGCCTAAGACAGCCGCGTTACGAGCAGTACTTC.

This chain connects TRBV3-1 (or the pseudogene TRBV3-2) to TRBJ1-6; 7 bases fit TRBD1. V lost 1 base and J lost 7; bases outside the gene matches: 13. From germline, CDR1 is LGHDT and CDR2 YNNKEL (reference sequence). The CDR3 contains 18 residues. The CDR3 coding sequence is TGTGCCAGCAGCCAAGTAGCCCTTTGGACAGGTCTCAATTCACCCCTCCACTTT. It translates to CASSQVALWTGLNSPLHF.